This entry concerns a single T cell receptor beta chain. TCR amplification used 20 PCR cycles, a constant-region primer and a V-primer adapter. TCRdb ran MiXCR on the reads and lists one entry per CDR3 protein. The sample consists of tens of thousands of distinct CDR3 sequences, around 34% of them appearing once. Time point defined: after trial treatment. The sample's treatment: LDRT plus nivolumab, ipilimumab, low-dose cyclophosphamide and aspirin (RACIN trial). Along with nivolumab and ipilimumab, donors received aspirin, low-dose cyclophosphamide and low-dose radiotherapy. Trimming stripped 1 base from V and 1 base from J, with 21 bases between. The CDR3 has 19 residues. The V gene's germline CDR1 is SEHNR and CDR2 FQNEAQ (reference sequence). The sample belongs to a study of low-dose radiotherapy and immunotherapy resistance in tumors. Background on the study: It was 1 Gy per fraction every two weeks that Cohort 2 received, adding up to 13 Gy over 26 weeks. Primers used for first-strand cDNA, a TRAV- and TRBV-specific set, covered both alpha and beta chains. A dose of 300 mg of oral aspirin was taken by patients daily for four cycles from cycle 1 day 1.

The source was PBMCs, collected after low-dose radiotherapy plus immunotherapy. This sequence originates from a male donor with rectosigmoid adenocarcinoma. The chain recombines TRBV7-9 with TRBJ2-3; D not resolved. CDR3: CASSLESTSTLSRTDTQYF. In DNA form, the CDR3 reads TGTGCCAGCAGCTTAGAGTCGACCTCCACCCTTTCCCGCACAGATACGCAGTATTTT.